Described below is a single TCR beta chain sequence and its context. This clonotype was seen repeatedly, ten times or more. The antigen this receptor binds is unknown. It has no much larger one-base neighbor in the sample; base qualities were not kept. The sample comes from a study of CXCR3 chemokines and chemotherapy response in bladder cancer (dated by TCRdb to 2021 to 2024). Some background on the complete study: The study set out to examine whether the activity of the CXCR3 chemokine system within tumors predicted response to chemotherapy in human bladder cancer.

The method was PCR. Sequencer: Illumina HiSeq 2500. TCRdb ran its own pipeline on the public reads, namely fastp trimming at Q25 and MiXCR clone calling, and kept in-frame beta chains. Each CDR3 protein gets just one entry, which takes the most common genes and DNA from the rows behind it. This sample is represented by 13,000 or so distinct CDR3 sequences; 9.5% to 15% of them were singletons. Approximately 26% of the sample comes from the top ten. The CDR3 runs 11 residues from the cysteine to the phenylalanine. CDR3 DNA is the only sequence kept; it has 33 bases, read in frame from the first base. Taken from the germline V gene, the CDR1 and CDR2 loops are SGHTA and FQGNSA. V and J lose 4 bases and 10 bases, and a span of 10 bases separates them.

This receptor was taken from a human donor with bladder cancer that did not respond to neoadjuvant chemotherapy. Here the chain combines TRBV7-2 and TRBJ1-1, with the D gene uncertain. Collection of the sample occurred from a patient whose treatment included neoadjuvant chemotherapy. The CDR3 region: CASSYQKGAFF. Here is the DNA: TGTGCCAGCAGCTACCAAAAAGGAGCTTTCTTT.